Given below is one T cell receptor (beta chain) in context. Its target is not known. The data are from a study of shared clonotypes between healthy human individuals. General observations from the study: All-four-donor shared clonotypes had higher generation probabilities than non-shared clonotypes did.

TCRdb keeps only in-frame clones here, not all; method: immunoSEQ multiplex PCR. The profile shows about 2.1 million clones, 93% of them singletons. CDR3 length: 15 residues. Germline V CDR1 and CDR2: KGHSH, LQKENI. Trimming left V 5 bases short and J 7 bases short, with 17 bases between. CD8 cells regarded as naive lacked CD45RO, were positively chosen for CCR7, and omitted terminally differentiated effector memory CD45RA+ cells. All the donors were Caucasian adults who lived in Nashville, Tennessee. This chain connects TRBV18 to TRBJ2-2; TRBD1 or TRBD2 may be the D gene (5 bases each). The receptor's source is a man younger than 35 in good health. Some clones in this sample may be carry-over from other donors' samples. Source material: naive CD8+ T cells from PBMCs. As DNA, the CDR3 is TGTGCCAGCTCAGGCCGGGACCGAGGATTCGGGGAGCTGTTTTTT. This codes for CASSGRDRGFGELFF.